These T cell receptor beta chains were read from a single sample in a study of blood T cell repertoires in COVID-19. Data came from immunoSEQ multiplex PCR; TCRdb stores just in-frame clones and leaves some out. Of under 170,000 clones in the sample, 65% to 90% were seen once. Sequencing input: peripheral blood. The receptors derive from a man in his 70s with acute or convalescent COVID-19. Both conserved end residues are part of each CDR3. The D gene is left open where the match is weak. Clone sizes are given selectively: once, few, many, or a class where the clone is expanded.

v_gene	j_gene	abundance	d_gene	CDR3aa	CDR3nt
TRBV7-9	TRBJ2-7	.	TRBD1	CASSLGAGGFHEQYF	TGTGCCAGCAGCTTAGGGGCAGGGGGCTTCCACGAGCAGTACTTC
TRBV29-1	TRBJ2-5	.	.	CSVAGETQYF	TGCAGCGTCGCAGGGGAGACCCAGTACTTC
TRBV5-4	TRBJ2-1	.	.	CASSGVQGATNEQFF	TGTGCCAGCAGCGGTGTGCAGGGCGCTACCAATGAGCAGTTCTTC
TRBV7-2	TRBJ1-6	.	.	CASSTLVASYNSPLHF	TGTGCCAGCAGCACATTAGTAGCCTCCTATAATTCACCCCTCCACTTT
TRBV7-8	TRBJ2-1	few	.	CASSLVAELAGAYNEQFF	TGTGCCAGCAGCTTAGTCGCGGAGCTAGCCGGGGCCTACAATGAGCAGTTCTTC
TRBV28	TRBJ2-1	.	TRBD2	CASRPPGTSGSSSYNEQFF	TGTGCCAGCAGGCCCCCCGGGACTAGCGGGAGTAGCTCCTACAATGAGCAGTTCTTC
TRBV29-1	TRBJ2-7	once	.	CSVETRAPSYEQYF	TGCAGCGTTGAAACGAGGGCTCCATCCTACGAGCAGTACTTC
TRBV9	TRBJ2-6	.	TRBD1	CASSVLGTASGANVLTF	TGTGCCAGCAGCGTCCTAGGGACAGCCTCTGGGGCCAACGTCCTGACTTTC
TRBV19	TRBJ1-4	.	TRBD1	CASSPGQGWTNEKLFF	TGTGCCAGTAGTCCGGGACAGGGTTGGACTAATGAAAAACTGTTTTTT
TRBV18	TRBJ2-5	.	TRBD1	CASSSDRAGETQYF	TGTGCCAGCTCATCGGACAGGGCCGGAGAGACCCAGTACTTC
TRBV4-1	TRBJ1-4	.	.	CASSTQGRGRGEKLFF	TGCGCCAGCAGCACTCAAGGGCGGGGGAGAGGTGAAAAACTGTTTTTT
TRBV5-1	TRBJ2-1	.	TRBD2	CASRLAGGNEQFF	TGCGCCAGCAGACTAGCGGGAGGGAATGAGCAGTTCTTC
TRBV9	TRBJ2-1	.	TRBD2	CASSTTGTSNNEQFF	TGTGCCAGCAGTACAACCGGGACTAGCAACAATGAGCAGTTCTTC
TRBV5-6	TRBJ1-5	.	.	CASSPSFSNQPQHF	TGTGCCAGCAGCCCCAGTTTTAGCAATCAGCCCCAGCATTTT
TRBV7-5	TRBJ2-7	once	.	CARSLVHRTGEKEQYF	TGTGCCAGAAGCTTAGTTCATCGGACAGGGGAGAAAGAGCAGTACTTC
TRBV3-1/TRBV3-2	TRBJ2-5	.	TRBD2	CASSQEPSGMETQYF	TGTGCCAGCAGCCAAGAACCTAGCGGGATGGAGACCCAGTACTTC
TRBV11-2	TRBJ2-7	few	TRBD2	CASSSLAGGPPEQYF	TGTGCCAGCAGCTCCTTAGCGGGAGGACCCCCCGAGCAGTACTTC
TRBV28	TRBJ2-1	.	TRBD2	CASSLTSGSNEQFF	TGTGCCAGCAGTTTGACTAGCGGGAGCAATGAGCAGTTCTTC
TRBV5-1	TRBJ1-3	.	.	CASRTGTSGNTIYF	TGCGCCAGCCGCACAGGGACCTCTGGAAACACCATATATTTT
TRBV6-5	TRBJ2-3	.	.	CASSFQGRGTQYF	TGTGCCAGCAGTTTCCAGGGAAGGGGTACGCAGTATTTT
TRBV28	TRBJ1-2	.	.	CASSLSTGWGYGYTF	TGTGCCAGCAGTTTAAGTACAGGGTGGGGATATGGCTACACCTTC
TRBV16	TRBJ2-3	.	TRBD2	CASSGSLAGRTDTQYF	TGTGCCAGCAGTGGAAGCCTAGCGGGTCGCACAGATACGCAGTATTTT
TRBV15	TRBJ2-3	.	.	CATSGRQTSADTQYF	TGTGCCACCAGCGGCCGACAGACGAGCGCAGATACGCAGTATTTT
TRBV29-1	TRBJ2-7	.	TRBD2	CSVQPTSGRIYEQYF	TGCAGCGTACAGCCGACTAGCGGGAGGATCTACGAGCAGTACTTC
TRBV28	TRBJ1-1	.	.	CASRLFQGEAFF	TGTGCCAGCAGGCTATTCCAGGGTGAAGCTTTCTTT
TRBV6-2/TRBV6-3	TRBJ2-7	.	TRBD1	CASSGDSYEQYF	TGTGCCAGCAGCGGGGACAGTTACGAGCAGTACTTC
TRBV7-9	TRBJ1-2	.	.	CASSLAASVYGYTF	TGTGCCAGCAGCTTAGCGGCAAGCGTGTATGGCTACACCTTC
TRBV6-5	TRBJ1-1	.	TRBD1	CASSYRVQGRSLEAFF	TGTGCCAGCAGTTACCGCGTACAGGGGCGCAGCCTTGAAGCTTTCTTT
TRBV28	TRBJ2-1	.	TRBD2	CASSPRGGPAYNEQFF	TGTGCCAGCAGTCCACGGGGGGGTCCGGCCTACAATGAGCAGTTCTTC
TRBV19	TRBJ2-2	.	.	CASSIAGALGYVRTGELFF	TGTGCCAGTAGTATAGCGGGAGCCTTAGGTTATGTTAGGACCGGGGAGCTGTTTTTT
TRBV4-1	TRBJ2-1	.	.	CASSHGFTGFEQFF	TGCGCCAGCAGCCATGGATTTACAGGTTTCGAGCAGTTCTTC
TRBV7-2	TRBJ2-5	few	TRBD2	CASSSFSGSGETQYF	TGTGCCAGCAGCTCGTTTAGCGGGAGTGGCGAGACCCAGTACTTC
TRBV18	TRBJ2-3	.	TRBD2	CASSSSGPITDTQYF	TGTGCCAGCTCATCTAGCGGCCCGATCACAGATACGCAGTATTTT
TRBV14	TRBJ2-7	.	.	CASSQVNTYRYF	TGTGCCAGCAGCCAAGTGAACACATATCGGTACTTC
TRBV4-2	TRBJ1-1	.	.	CASSLGVDLEAFF	TGTGCCAGCAGCCTAGGGGTGGATTTGGAAGCTTTCTTT
TRBV2	TRBJ2-3	.	TRBD2	CASKQLASSTDTQYF	TGTGCCAGCAAACAACTAGCGAGCAGCACAGATACGCAGTATTTT
TRBV28	TRBJ1-1	.	.	CASSLSGGGNTEAFF	TGTGCCAGCAGTTTATCGGGGGGAGGGAACACTGAAGCTTTCTTT
TRBV6-5	TRBJ2-2	.	TRBD2	CASSRGGGSGELFF	TGTGCCAGCAGTAGGGGCGGGGGGAGCGGGGAGCTGTTTTTT
TRBV3-1/TRBV3-2	TRBJ2-2	few	TRBD1	CASSRQGTNTGELFF	TGTGCCAGCAGCCGACAGGGAACGAACACCGGGGAGCTGTTTTTT
TRBV3-1/TRBV3-2	TRBJ2-5	.	.	CASSQGGPEWGTQYF	TGTGCCAGCAGCCAAGGGGGGCCCGAATGGGGGACCCAGTACTTC
TRBV30	TRBJ1-4	.	TRBD1	CAWKGQLNEKLFF	TGTGCCTGGAAGGGACAGTTAAATGAAAAACTGTTTTTT
TRBV6-2/TRBV6-3	TRBJ2-7	.	TRBD2	CASSYGLAGGVSYEQYF	TGTGCCAGCAGTTACGGGCTAGCGGGAGGGGTCTCCTACGAGCAGTACTTC
TRBV2	TRBJ1-5	.	.	CASSTGSGNNQPQHF	TGTGCCAGCAGTACAGGGTCTGGGAACAATCAGCCCCAGCATTTT